This T cell receptor (beta chain) was sequenced during a study of T-cell reconstitution after alpha-beta-depleted transplantation in children. J was trimmed by 7 bases and V by 7 bases; bases with no gene match: 12. There are 14 residues in the CDR3. Looked up from germline, CDR1 is SGHRS and CDR2 is YFSETQ. This clonotype was detected many times. It was with unique molecular identifiers that the TCRbeta library was prepared. From the PCR reads, TCRdb called clonotypes with MiXCR, one entry per CDR3 protein. The table has around 100,000 distinct CDR3 sequences, 6% seen once. The clonotype originates from a female patient aged 2-15 years who had a stem cell transplant for Fanconi anemia, so the T cells may come from the graft donor. This chain links TRBV5-1 with TRBJ2-3, with 7 bases lining up with TRBD2. The starting material was PBMCs, mostly from graft donor cells, obtained 60 days after TCRalphabeta/CD19-depleted stem cell transplant. The CDR3 DNA sequence: TGCGCCAGCGGCTACGGAACTAGCGAATATACGCAGTATTTT. Protein sequence: CASGYGTSEYTQYF.